The T cell receptor beta chain under discussion was sequenced for a study of T cell responses to AZD1222 COVID-19 vaccine. Overall study findings and caveats: Clonal diversity was possibly underestimated, and the donors were mostly white British, with more females. Two AZD1222 doses significantly raised spike-specific TCR breadth and depth over controls. Samples come after the peak T cell response, not at day 14. The CD4 TCRs associated with vaccination extended across spike and predominated at 160-218 and 743-854.

As for this clone: Its antigen is unidentified.

The ends were cut back, 6 bases at V and 4 bases at J, with 15 bases in the middle. The CDR3 spans 14 residues. The germline CDR1 and CDR2 sequences are SNHLY and FYNNEI. Profiled with immunoSEQ multiplex PCR; TCRdb holds only in-frame clones, not every one. The sample carries roughly 170,000 clones, about nine tenths recorded once. The J gene is TRBJ1-1, the V gene TRBV2; D is perhaps TRBD1 (5 bases). This specimen was peripheral blood, taken on day 0 of AZD1222 vaccination. This clonotype originated in an adult in good health. CDR3 loop: CASRGDGGPTEAFF. CDR3 DNA sequence: TGTGCCAGCAGGGGGGACGGAGGTCCCACTGAAGCTTTCTTT. Drawing the rest from reference TRBV2 and TRBJ1-1, the complete variable domain is EPEVTQTPSHQVTQMGQEVILRCVPISNHLYFYWYRQILGQKVEFLVSFYNNEISEKSEIFDDQFSVERPDGSNFTLKIRSTKLEDSAMYFCASRGDGGPTEAFFGQGTRLTVV.